What follows describes a single T cell receptor beta chain. Antigen unknown. This record belongs to a study of cytomegalovirus exposure and HLA in healthy donors. The study, taken as a whole, reports: It was reported that the classifier diagnosed cytomegalovirus status with high specificity and sensitivity in both the original and validation cohorts. The study recorded fewer than 200 TCR beta chains that were cytomegalovirus-associated.

Produced via immunoSEQ multiplex PCR; TCRdb's table is partial and in-frame only. The sample holds around 300,000 clones; approximately 83% are singletons and the top ten take 1%. Germline CDR1 is GTSNPN and CDR2 is SVGIG (reference sequence). V was pared by 1 base and J by 6 bases, with 9 bases of the junction left unmatched. The CDR3 extends over 17 amino acids. The sequenced sample consisted of PBMCs. This clonotype was sampled from a young woman in good health and CMV-seronegative. The rearrangement links TRBV30 to TRBJ2-1; 13 positions match TRBD2. CDR3 region: CAWSGIRTSGGRNEQFF. CDR3 coding DNA: TGTGCCTGGAGTGGAATTAGGACTAGCGGGGGCCGCAATGAGCAGTTCTTC.